The rows below give T cell receptor beta chains drawn from one sample of a study of read filtering for tumor transcriptome and immune sequencing. Via MiXCR, TCRdb re-called the reads, giving one row per CDR3 protein. The table has 35,000 to 50,000 distinct CDR3 sequences, 20% seen once. Sequenced input: a population of CD138-negative cells sorted from bone marrow. The source is a donor at least 40 years old with multiple myeloma. CDR3s include the opening cysteine and the closing phenylalanine or tryptophan. A D gene is named only where the DNA matches it firmly. For some rows the clone size is stated as once, few or many, or as a class when expanded; others skip it.

NA,TRBV14,TRBD1,TRBJ1-1,15,CASSLMTGVNTEAFF,TGTGCCAGCAGCCTTATGACAGGGGTGAACACTGAAGCTTTCTTT
few,TRBV6-6,TRBD2,TRBJ2-7,15,CASLGSGRSSYEQCF,TGTGCCAGCCTAGGTAGCGGGAGGAGCTCCTACGAGCAGTGCTTC
many,TRBV4-1,TRBD2,TRBJ2-1,15,CASSQVAGDHNEQFF,TGCGCCAGCAGCCAAGTAGCGGGAGACCACAATGAGCAGTTCTTC
many,TRBV14,NA,TRBJ1-1,13,CASSQDLRSEAFF,TGTGCCAGCAGCCAAGATCTACGGAGTGAAGCTTTCTTT
many,TRBV29-1,TRBD1,TRBJ1-4,13,CSAGTGRFEKLFF,TGCAGCGCCGGGACAGGGAGGTTCGAAAAACTGTTTTTT
many,TRBV2,TRBD2,TRBJ2-5,15,CASRTGLDGPETQYF,TGTGCCAGCAGAACTGGACTAGACGGGCCAGAGACCCAGTACTTC
many,TRBV29-1,NA,TRBJ2-7,13,CSVRKRGTYEQYF,TGCAGCGTTCGTAAGAGGGGCACCTACGAGCAGTACTTC
many,TRBV27,TRBD1,TRBJ2-2,14,CASRGQVKTGELFF,TGTGCCAGCAGGGGACAGGTTAAGACCGGGGAGCTGTTTTTT
many,TRBV7-3,TRBD1,TRBJ2-4,13,CASSLGTANIQYF,TGTGCCAGCAGCTTAGGGACAGCAAACATTCAGTACTTC
NA,TRBV3-2,NA,TRBJ2-4,15,CASSPGPLAKNIQYF,TGTGCCAGCAGCCCTGGACCGCTAGCCAAAAACATTCAGTACTTC
many,TRBV7-2,NA,TRBJ2-1,14,CASSLGASNNEQFF,TGTGCTAGCAGCTTGGGTGCGAGCAACAATGAGCAGTTCTTC
many,TRBV20-1,TRBD2,TRBJ2-1,17,CSARPSGGGASYNEQFF,TGCAGTGCTAGACCCTCCGGGGGGGGAGCGTCCTACAATGAGCAGTTCTTC
many,TRBV20-1,NA,TRBJ2-2,15,CSARGLQENTGELFF,TGCAGTGCTAGAGGATTGCAGGAGAACACCGGGGAGCTGTTTTTT
many,TRBV29-1,TRBD2,TRBJ2-1,15,CSVVGGLAAYNEQFF,TGCAGCGTTGTTGGGGGACTAGCGGCCTACAATGAGCAGTTCTTC
many,TRBV29-1,TRBD2,TRBJ2-1,14,CSVVSGSSYNEQFF,TGCAGCGTTGTGAGCGGGAGTTCCTACAATGAGCAGTTCTTC
many,TRBV20-1,TRBD2,TRBJ2-7,15,CSARGTSGTQSEQYF,TGCAGTGCTAGAGGGACTAGCGGGACCCAGAGCGAGCAGTACTTC
NA,TRBV3-1,TRBD2,TRBJ2-2,19,CASSHPGLAGGPVTGELFF,TGTGCCAGCAGCCATCCGGGACTAGCGGGAGGGCCGGTCACCGGGGAGCTGTTTTTT
few,TRBV20-1,NA,TRBJ2-5,13,CSAHQGTQETQYF,TGCAGTGCCCATCAGGGCACTCAAGAGACCCAGTACTTC
many,TRBV11-1,TRBD2,TRBJ2-7,14,CASSPRTSIDEQYF,TGTGCCAGCAGCCCGAGGACTAGTATCGACGAGCAGTACTTC
NA,TRBV5-6,TRBD2,TRBJ2-3,16,CASSPGLAGAADTQYF,TGTGCCAGCAGCCCGGGACTAGCGGGAGCGGCAGATACGCAGTATTTT
NA,TRBV6-2/TRBV6-3,NA,TRBJ1-2,12,CASRQGGYGYTF,TGTGCCAGCAGACAGGGAGGCTATGGCTACACCTTC
many,TRBV4-2,NA,TRBJ1-6,14,CASSQALNNSPLHF,TGTGCCAGCAGCCAAGCTCTTAATAATTCACCCCTCCACTTT
many,TRBV7-2,NA,TRBJ1-1,15,CASSLGAQGNTEAFF,TGTGCCAGCAGCTTAGGTGCACAGGGGAACACTGAAGCTTTCTTT
many,TRBV20-1,NA,TRBJ2-7,14,CSAVRDASSYEQYF,TGCAGTGCGGTACGGGACGCGAGCTCCTACGAGCAGTACTTC
many,TRBV19,NA,TRBJ2-1,16,CASSIDGPPYPNEQFF,TGTGCCAGTAGTATCGACGGGCCCCCATATCCCAATGAGCAGTTCTTC
few,TRBV9,TRBD1,TRBJ2-7,16,CASSTRPGTGDYEQYF,TGTGCCAGCAGCACACGCCCCGGGACAGGGGATTACGAGCAGTACTTC
many,TRBV3-1,TRBD1,TRBJ2-1,16,CASSQVVGQGDNEQFF,TGTGCCAGCAGCCAAGTTGTGGGACAGGGTGACAATGAGCAGTTCTTC